This entry lists 13 T cell receptor beta chains sequenced from one sample in a study of T cells in Graves' hyperthyroidism and ophthalmopathy. Amplified TCR beta CDR3 regions came from RNA transcripts. Primed by the HTBI set, a first-round RT-PCR was run on the TCR CDR3. TCRdb passed the multiplex PCR reads through MiXCR, listing each CDR3 protein once. The sample shows approximately 490,000 distinct CDR3 sequences, under 25% of them seen only once. The sample was blood. These receptor sequences come from a woman in her 70s with Graves' ophthalmopathy.

This clonotype was picked up a small number of times. The V call is TRBV30, the J call TRBJ1-1, with TRBD1 matching 8 bases. Germline V CDR1 and CDR2: GTSNPN, SVGIG (reference sequence). V trimming: 3 bases; J trimming: 1 base; junction bases outside the gene matches: 1. The CDR3 has 13 amino acids. Here the CDR3 DNA reads TGTGCCTGGAGGGGACAGGCGAACACTGAAGCTTTCTTT. Translated: CAWRGQANTEAFF.

This clonotype was seen a handful of times. The rearrangement links TRBV20-1 to TRBJ1-6, with TRBD1 matching 10 bases. CDR1 and CDR2 from the germline V gene are DFQATT and SNEGSKA (reference sequence). With V trimmed by 1 base and J by 12 bases, 3 bases remained unmatched. CDR3 length: 13 residues. The CDR3 sequence: CSARGTGGLPLHF. The CDR3 DNA reads as TGCAGTGCTAGAGGGACAGGGGGGTTACCCCTCCACTTT.

This clonotype was picked up a small number of times. This CDR3 reads CASSMTVMGGYTF. CDR3 DNA: TGTGCCAGCAGTATGACCGTAATGGGTGGCTACACCTTC. The rearrangement joins TRBV27 to TRBJ1-2; no clear D gene. V was pared by 5 bases and J by 7 bases, with 14 bases between. The CDR3 length is 13 residues. Germline CDR1 is MNHEY and CDR2 is SMNVEV (reference sequence).

There are a few counts of this clonotype. J is TRBJ1-4 and V is TRBV12-5; maybe TRBD1 (6 bases). This CDR3 is built from 16 residues. Germline lookup yields CDR1 LGHNT and CDR2 FRNRAP. The germline V and J ends were trimmed by 0 bases and 4 bases, with 12 bases remaining between them. The CDR3 DNA reads as TGTGCTAGTGGTTTGGTACAGGGCGGATTTAATGAAAAACTGTTTTTT. It translates to CASGLVQGGFNEKLFF.

Of note for this clonotype: A much larger clone is a single base away; this may be a read error. This chain links TRBV28 with TRBJ2-7; D unclear. The DNA end favors TRBJ2-1, so the J call may be wrong. The germline CDR1 and CDR2 sequences are MDHEN and SYDVKM. The CDR3 totals 12 residues. CDR3 DNA sequence: TGTGCCAGCAGTGAATCCCCCTACGAGCAGTTCTTC. Amino acid sequence: CASSESPYEQFF.

A word on this clonotype: One end of the junction is discordant with germline, which a read error may explain. This CDR3 is CASRPPGAGNPEAFF. The CDR3 region has the DNA TGTGCCAGCAGACCCCCCGGGGCGGGGAACCCTGAAGCTTTCTTT. The chain has TRBV7-3 and TRBJ1-1, with D tentatively TRBD1 (5 bases). The CDR3 runs 15 residues. From germline, CDR1 is SGHTA and CDR2 FQGTGA.

This clonotype has only a few counts. The V call is TRBV11-1, the J call TRBJ2-7; D remains unclear. The CDR3 spans 16 residues. V was shortened by 6 bases and J by 0 bases, with 18 bases between the two germline ends. Per germline, CDR1 SGHAT and CDR2 FQDESV (reference sequence). CDR3 in amino acids: CASSYEGRFASYEQYF. As DNA, the CDR3 is TGTGCCAGCAGTTACGAAGGACGATTTGCCTCCTACGAGCAGTACTTC.

Concerning this clonotype: A much larger clone is a single base away; this may be a read error. The chain has TRBV29-1 and TRBJ2-1, with TRBD1 as a possible D gene (5 bases). The CDR3 totals 11 residues. The V gene's germline CDR1 is SQVTM and CDR2 ANQGSEA. The germline V and J ends were trimmed by 8 bases and 5 bases, with 10 bases remaining between them. The CDR3 loop reads CSRTRDNEQFF. CDR3 nucleotides: TGCAGCAGGACACGAGACAATGAGCAGTTCTTC.

This clonotype was seen repeatedly, ten times or more. The genes are TRBV7-2 and TRBJ1-2; 8 bases agree with TRBD1. The CDR3 loop spans 15 amino acids. CDR1 SGHTA and CDR2 FQGNSA come from the germline V gene. The junction had 12 bases not matched to a gene; V was cut back by 5 bases and J by 7 bases. CDR3 nucleotides: TGTGCCAGCAGCCCCGGACAGGGACTCCGGATTGGCTACACCTTC. This codes for CASSPGQGLRIGYTF. Drawing the rest from reference TRBV7-2 and TRBJ1-2, the complete variable domain is GAGVSQSPSNKVTEKGKDVELRCDPISGHTALYWYRQSLGQGLEFLIYFQGNSAPDKSGLPSDRFSAERTGGSVSTLTIQRTQQEDSAVYLCASSPGQGLRIGYTFGSGTRLTVV.

There are a few counts of this clonotype. The rearrangement links TRBV18 to TRBJ2-3, with TRBD2 matching 10 bases. The CDR3 totals 15 residues. V lost 6 bases to trimming and J lost 6 bases; unmatched junction nucleotides: 9. In germline, CDR1 is KGHSH, CDR2 LQKENI. Written as DNA, the CDR3 is TGTGCCAGCTCTCCCGGGACTAGCGCGGTGGATACGCAGTATTTT. This translates into CASSPGTSAVDTQYF.

J is TRBJ1-2 and V is TRBV5-4; no firm D call. V gave up 0 bases and J gave up 2 bases, with 8 bases separating them. This CDR3 is 14 amino acids long. Per the germline V gene, CDR1 is SGHNT and CDR2 is YYREEE (reference sequence). CDR3 nucleotides: TGTGCCAGCAGCTTGGGAACACCCAACTATGGCTACACCTTC. This encodes CASSLGTPNYGYTF.

This clonotype was seen ten or more times. The chain links TRBV10-2 to TRBJ1-2; tentative D call: TRBD1 (5 bases). Germline V gene lookup returns CDR1 WSHSY and CDR2 SAAADI. This CDR3 comprises 12 residues. V was clipped by 8 bases and J by 3 bases, with 10 bases between them. The CDR3 bases are TGCGCCAGCCTCAGGGACGACTATGGCTACACCTTC. It codes for CASLRDDYGYTF.

The genes are TRBV18 and TRBJ1-2; no reliable D call. CDR1 and CDR2 (germline): KGHSH, LQKENI. The V end was cut by 3 bases, the J end by 1 base, with 18 bases between. The length of the CDR3 is 17 residues. CDR3 bases: TGTGCCAGCTCACCCGACGGTCCCGATGCTTATAACTATGGCTACACCTTC. It encodes CASSPDGPDAYNYGYTF.